This TCR beta chain is from a study of blood T cell repertoires in COVID-19. Study-level background: Samples taken during acute and convalescent COVID-19 were collected in the United States, Italy and Spain. Sample material is recorded as cDNA or gDNA derived from T cells, B-cell-depleted T cells, or PBMCs.

Participant-given clinical history determined each cohort assignment. The CDR3 contains 13 residues. The V gene lost 4 bases and the J gene lost 5 bases, with 12 bases spanning the gap. Germline V gene sequence: CDR1 SGHTS, CDR2 YDEGEE. The method was immunoSEQ multiplex PCR; TCRdb's version includes in-frame clones alone and lacks a portion of them. This table has roughly 230,000 clones, around 92% appearing once. The chain joins TRBV5-8 to TRBJ2-5; D ambiguous. The source of this sequence is a woman in her 30s with acute COVID-19. The sequenced sample was PBMCs or T cells enriched from blood (not recorded which). The CDR3 loop reads CASSPLPRETQYF. CDR3 sequence (DNA): TGTGCCAGCAGCCCCCTCCCGAGGGAGACCCAGTACTTC.